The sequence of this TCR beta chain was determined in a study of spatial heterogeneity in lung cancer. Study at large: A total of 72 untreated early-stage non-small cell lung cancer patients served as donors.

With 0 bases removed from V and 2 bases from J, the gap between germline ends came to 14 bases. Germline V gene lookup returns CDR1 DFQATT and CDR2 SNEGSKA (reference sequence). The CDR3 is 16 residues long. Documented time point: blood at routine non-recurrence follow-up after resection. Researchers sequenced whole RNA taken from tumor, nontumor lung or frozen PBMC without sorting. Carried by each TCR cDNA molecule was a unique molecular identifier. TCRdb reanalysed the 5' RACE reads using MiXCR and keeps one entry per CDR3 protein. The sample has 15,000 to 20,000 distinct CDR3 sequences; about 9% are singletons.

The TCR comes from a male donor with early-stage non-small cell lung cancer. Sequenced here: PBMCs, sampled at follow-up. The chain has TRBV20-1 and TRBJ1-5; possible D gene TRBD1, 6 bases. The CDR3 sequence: CSARDVAGGGNQPQHF. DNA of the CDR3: TGCAGTGCTAGAGATGTGGCCGGGGGCGGCAATCAGCCCCAGCATTTT.